The 9 T cell receptor beta chains below all came from one sample that was sequenced in a study of blood T cell repertoires in COVID-19. Using immunoSEQ multiplex PCR, the repertoire was profiled, and TCRdb retains in-frame clones only, with some absent. The sample carries about 98,000 clones, approximately 92% recorded once. The sample comprised peripheral blood. The receptors were sampled from a man aged 18 to 35 with acute or convalescent COVID-19.

V and J are TRBV28 and TRBJ2-2, with 9 bases lining up with TRBD1. This CDR3 spans 17 amino acids. With V trimmed by 6 bases and J by 1 base, 9 bases remained unmatched. From germline, CDR1 is MDHEN and CDR2 SYDVKM. CDR3 in DNA: TGTGCCAGCAGCAAACCGGGACAGGGATTGAACACCGGGGAGCTGTTTTTT. It yields the protein CASSKPGQGLNTGELFF.

This chain uses TRBV21-1 with TRBJ2-7; TRBD1 is taken as the D call from the table, unchecked against the DNA. TRBV21-1 is given as a pseudogene. The CDR3 length is 16 residues. The CDR3 sequence: CASSSWDPGQTYEQYF. The CDR3 DNA reads as TGTGCCAGCAGCTCCTGGGACCCGGGACAGACGTACGAGCAGTACTTC.

The CDR3 nucleotides read TGTGCCTGGAGTCGACAGGGCCCGGAGGCACCCCTCCACTTT. Translated: CAWSRQGPEAPLHF. The gene calls are TRBV30 and TRBJ1-6; 7 bases agree with TRBD1. This CDR3 is built from 14 residues. In germline, CDR1 is GTSNPN, CDR2 SVGIG (reference sequence). J lost 11 bases, V lost 2 bases, and 9 bases had no gene match. Combining the CDR3 with reference TRBV30 and TRBJ1-6 gives the whole variable domain SQTIHQWPATLVQPVGSPLSLECTVEGTSNPNLYWYRQAAGRGLQLLFYSVGIGQISSEVPQNLSASRPQDRQFILSSKKLLLSDSGFYLCAWSRQGPEAPLHFGNGTRLTVT.

The chain recombines TRBV5-1 with TRBJ1-5, with TRBD1 identical over 10 bases. The CDR3 contains 15 residues. Germline V lookup: CDR1 SGHRS, CDR2 YFSETQ. The trim removed 0 bases at V and 7 bases at J, leaving 4 bases unmatched. DNA for the CDR3: TGCGCCAGCAGCTTGGGACAGGGGGCCGGGCAGCCCCAGCATTTT. Amino acids: CASSLGQGAGQPQHF.

V gene TRBV15 combines with J gene TRBJ2-5; D may be TRBD1 (7 bases). Germline CDR1 is LNHNV and CDR2 is YYDKDF (reference sequence). The CDR3 length is 16 residues. V lost 1 base and J 2 bases, leaving 14 bases between the germline ends. CDR3 protein: CATSRGIAGQQETQYF. CDR3 DNA sequence: TGTGCCACCAGCAGAGGGATTGCGGGACAGCAAGAGACCCAGTACTTC. Complete variable domain (other parts from reference TRBV15 and TRBJ2-5): DAMVIQNPRYQVTQFGKPVTLSCSQTLNHNVMYWYQQKSSQAPKLLFHYYDKDFNNEADTPDNFQSRRPNTSFCFLDIRSPGLGDTAMYLCATSRGIAGQQETQYFGPGTRLLVL.

This rearrangement joins TRBV3-1 (or the pseudogene TRBV3-2) to TRBJ1-2; D possibly corresponds to TRBD1 (5 bases). V lost 0 bases to trimming and J lost 2 bases, with 19 bases between them. This CDR3 is built from 18 residues. CDR1 and CDR2 from the germline V gene are LGHDT and YNNKEL (reference sequence). CDR3 nucleotide sequence: TGTGCCAGCAGCCAAGAGGGGCCCGCTGCGGTTGGGAACTATGGCTACACCTTC. Amino acids: CASSQEGPAAVGNYGYTF.

The V and J genes are TRBV5-1 and TRBJ1-6; D possibly corresponds to TRBD1 (5 bases). V shed 4 bases and J shed 7 bases, with 15 bases lying between them. This CDR3 spans 15 amino acids. Germline lookup yields CDR1 SGHRS and CDR2 YFSETQ. Here the CDR3 reads CASSPQGIENSPLHF. In DNA form, the CDR3 reads TGCGCCAGCAGCCCCCAGGGTATTGAGAATTCACCCCTCCACTTT.

This clone was observed a single time. The chain couples TRBV7-2 to TRBJ2-7; D may be TRBD1 (5 bases). The CDR3 extends over 13 amino acids. The ends were cut back, 0 bases at V and 3 bases at J, with 6 bases in the middle. Germline CDR1 and CDR2: SGHTA and FQGNSA. The CDR3 nucleotides are TGTGCCAGCAGCTTAGCAGGGGACTACGAGCAGTACTTC. This sequence encodes CASSLAGDYEQYF.

For the CDR3, the DNA is TGTGCCAGCAACTCGGGCGAGACAGCTCTCCATGGCTACACCTTC. Translated, it gives CASNSGETALHGYTF. The rearrangement joins TRBV7-8 to TRBJ1-2; the D gene is possibly TRBD1 (5 bases). The germline V and J ends were trimmed by 7 bases and 6 bases, with 21 bases remaining between them. Per germline, CDR1 SGHVS and CDR2 FQNEAQ. The CDR3 totals 15 residues.